Described below is a single TCR beta chain sequence and its context. The sample is drawn from a study of blood T cell repertoires in COVID-19. The wider study: Sites in the United States, Italy and Spain provided acute and convalescent COVID-19 samples. Sources were T cells, B-cell-depleted T cells, or PBMCs; the material itself was cDNA or gDNA.

In the original processing: The authors estimated nucleated cell counts from reference gene primer amplification. TCRdb's table, derived via immunoSEQ multiplex PCR, lists solely in-frame clones and lacks some. That table furnishes V, J and clone size, whereas the DNA furnished D and trimming. The table has some 74,000 clones, approximately 88% seen once. Germline CDR1 SGHRS, CDR2 YFSETQ. CDR3 length equals 16 residues. V lost 4 bases, J lost 0 bases, and 4 bases stayed unmatched. The chain couples TRBV5-1 to TRBJ2-6; TRBD1 aligns across 7 bases. Material for sequencing was peripheral blood. The TCR comes from a woman over 75 with acute or convalescent COVID-19. This CDR3 reads CASSPGQISGANVLTF. As DNA, the CDR3 is TGCGCCAGCAGCCCGGGACAGATCTCTGGGGCCAACGTCCTGACTTTC.